This section outlines one TCR beta chain sequence together with its context. The antigen is undetermined. The data derive from a study of neoadjuvant nivolumab and ipilimumab in lung cancer. General study results and limits: TCR richness and clonality were higher in tumors than adjacent uninvolved lung. TCR sequencing covered a small number of samples.

Using immunoSEQ multiplex PCR, the repertoire was profiled, and TCRdb retains in-frame clones only, with some absent. The sample yields about 26,000 clones, 75% to 85% seen once. This receptor was taken from an adult with non-small cell lung cancer. The sequencing here drew on tumor tissue, taken after neoadjuvant nivolumab, alone or with ipilimumab, at or shortly before surgery.

CDR3 nucleotides: TGTGCCAGCAGCTTAGTGGGTGGGAGTGAGCAGTTCTTC. Translated, it gives CASSLVGGSEQFF. The genes are TRBV7-9 and TRBJ2-1; weak D call: TRBD2 (5 bases). The CDR3 contains 13 residues. Germline assignment: CDR1 SEHNR and CDR2 FQNEAQ (reference sequence). V was shortened by 1 base and J by 9 bases, with 10 bases between the two germline ends.